Presented here are 11 T cell receptor beta chains from one specimen sequenced in a study of T cells in Graves' hyperthyroidism and ophthalmopathy. TCR beta CDR3 region amplification was performed from RNA transcripts. The TCR CDR3 first-round RT-PCR relied on the HTBI primer set. TCRdb passed the multiplex PCR reads through MiXCR, listing each CDR3 protein once. The sample lists some 690,000 distinct CDR3 sequences; roughly 17% were seen once. The source material was blood. These receptors were collected from a man in his forties or fifties with Graves' hyperthyroidism.

The chain joins TRBV9 to TRBJ2-3, with 9 positions matching TRBD2. This CDR3 spans 16 amino acids. The V and J ends lost 0 bases and 1 base, in that order; junction bases with no gene match: 3. Germline CDR1 and CDR2: SGDLS and YYNGEE. The CDR3 DNA reads TGTGCCAGCAGCGTAGGAGGCGGGAGGGGCACAGATACGCAGTATTTT. Its translation is CASSVGGGRGTDTQYF.

The sample holds a few counts of this clonotype. This chain links TRBV19 with TRBJ2-1; 9 bases align to TRBD2. The length of the CDR3 is 12 residues. The V and J ends lost 7 bases and 9 bases, in that order; junction bases with no gene match: 4. Germline lookup yields CDR1 LNHDA and CDR2 SQIVND (reference sequence). The CDR3 region has the DNA TGTGCCAGTACTGGACTAGCGAGTGAGCAGTTCTTC. This sequence encodes CASTGLASEQFF.

This clonotype has at least ten counts. The rearrangement uses TRBV28 and TRBJ1-2; 9 bases match TRBD1. Germline CDR1 reads MDHEN; CDR2 reads SYDVKM. J lost 8 bases, V lost 3 bases, and 4 bases had no gene match. This CDR3 is built from 13 residues. CDR3 sequence reads: CASSFGDRDGYTF. Here the CDR3 DNA reads TGTGCCAGCAGTTTTGGGGACAGGGACGGCTACACCTTC.

This clonotype has a count of ten or more. The chain has TRBV2 and TRBJ1-5, with D perhaps TRBD1 (5 bases). The germline CDR1 and CDR2 sequences are SNHLY and FYNNEI. The CDR3 is made up of 14 amino acids. V was trimmed by 2 bases and J by 7 bases, leaving 12 bases between them. CDR3 sequence (DNA): TGTGCCAGCAGTGAAATAGGGAAGGGGCAGCCCCAGCATTTT. This gives the protein CASSEIGKGQPQHF.

J is TRBJ1-5 and V is TRBV3-2; whether TRBD1, the table's D call, matches the DNA was not checked. TRBV3-2 constitutes a pseudogene. The CDR3 consists of 18 residues. The CDR3 here is CASSPRTGENYSNQPQHF. CDR3 bases: TGTGCCAGCAGCCCGCGGACGGGCGAAAATTATAGCAATCAGCCCCAGCATTTT.

This clonotype was picked up many times. The chain combines TRBV27 with TRBJ2-1; TRBD2 matches 13 bases. This CDR3 has 19 amino acids. Looked up from germline, CDR1 is MNHEY and CDR2 is SMNVEV (reference sequence). The V and J ends lost 5 bases and 3 bases, in that order; junction bases with no gene match: 13. In DNA, the CDR3 is TGTGCCAGCAGTGCCCGCCCCGGACTAGCGGGAGAAATCTACAATGAGCAGTTCTTC. It translates to CASSARPGLAGEIYNEQFF.

This clonotype came up many times. The chain carries TRBV29-1 and TRBJ1-1; D is perhaps TRBD1 (5 bases). The CDR3 spans 13 residues. V was clipped by 1 base and J by 4 bases, with 10 bases between them. Germline CDR1 and CDR2: SQVTM and ANQGSEA. The CDR3 region is CSVEGQRATEAFF. The CDR3 DNA follows: TGCAGCGTTGAAGGACAGAGGGCCACTGAAGCTTTCTTT.

There are many counts of this clonotype. V and J are TRBV7-3 and TRBJ2-1; perhaps TRBD2 as D (5 bases). Germline values: CDR1 SGHTA, CDR2 FQGTGA. The ends were cut back, 1 base at V and 2 bases at J, with 9 bases in the middle. The CDR3 is 15 residues long. CDR3 nucleotide sequence: TGTGCCAGCAGCTTAAGGGCGGGTACCTACAATGAGCAGTTCTTC. It encodes CASSLRAGTYNEQFF.

This clonotype was counted ten times or more. The rearrangement joins TRBV28 to TRBJ2-1, with 11 positions matching TRBD2. This CDR3 region has 17 residues. Germline V gene lookup returns CDR1 MDHEN and CDR2 SYDVKM. J lost 7 bases, V lost 3 bases, and 11 bases had no gene match. CDR3: CASSFPLAGGLGNEQFF. The CDR3 coding sequence is TGTGCCAGCAGTTTTCCTTTAGCGGGAGGGCTTGGTAATGAGCAGTTCTTC. Full variable domain (outside the CDR3, taken from reference TRBV28 and TRBJ2-1): DVKVTQSSRYLVKRTGEKVFLECVQDMDHENMFWYRQDPGLGLRLIYFSYDVKMKEKGDIPEGYSVSREKKERFSLILESASTNQTSMYLCASSFPLAGGLGNEQFFGPGTRLTVL.

The V gene is TRBV20-1, the J gene TRBJ2-3; 11 nucleotides line up with TRBD2. From germline, CDR1 is DFQATT and CDR2 SNEGSKA (reference sequence). The trim removed 0 bases at V and 3 bases at J, leaving 5 bases unmatched. CDR3 size: 16 residues. DNA for the CDR3: TGCAGTGCTAGAGATCTAGCTAGCGGGAGGACAGATACGCAGTATTTT. It codes for CSARDLASGRTDTQYF.

The genes are TRBV13 and TRBJ2-1; 12 nucleotides align to TRBD2. V lost 1 base to trimming and J lost 4 bases; unmatched junction nucleotides: 8. This CDR3 spans 18 amino acids. The germline V gene encodes CDR1 PRHDT and CDR2 FYEKMQ (reference sequence). The CDR3 DNA reads as TGTGCCAGCAGCTTAGCGTCTAGCGGGAGGGGATCTTACAATGAGCAGTTCTTC. Translation gives CASSLASSGRGSYNEQFF.